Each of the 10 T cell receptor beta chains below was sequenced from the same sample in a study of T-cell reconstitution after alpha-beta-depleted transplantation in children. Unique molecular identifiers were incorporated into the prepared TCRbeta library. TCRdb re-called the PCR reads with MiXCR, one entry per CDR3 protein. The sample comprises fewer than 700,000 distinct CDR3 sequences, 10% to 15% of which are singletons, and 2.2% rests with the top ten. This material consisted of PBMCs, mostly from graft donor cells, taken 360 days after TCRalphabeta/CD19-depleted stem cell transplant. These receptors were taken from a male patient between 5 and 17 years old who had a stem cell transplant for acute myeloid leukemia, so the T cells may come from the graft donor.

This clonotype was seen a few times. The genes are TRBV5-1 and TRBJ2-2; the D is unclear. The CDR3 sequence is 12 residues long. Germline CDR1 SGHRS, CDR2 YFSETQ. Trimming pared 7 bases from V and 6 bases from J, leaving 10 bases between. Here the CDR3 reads CASGLVAGELFF. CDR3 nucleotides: TGCGCCAGCGGATTGGTAGCCGGGGAGCTGTTTTTT.

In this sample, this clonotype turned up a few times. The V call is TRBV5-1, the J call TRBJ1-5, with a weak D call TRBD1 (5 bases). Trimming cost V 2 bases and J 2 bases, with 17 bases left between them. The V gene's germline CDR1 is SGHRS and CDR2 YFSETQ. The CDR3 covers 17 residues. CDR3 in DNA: TGCGCCAGCAGCTTAGCGGCAGGGTCCGATGGCAATCAGCCCCAGCATTTT. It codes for CASSLAAGSDGNQPQHF.

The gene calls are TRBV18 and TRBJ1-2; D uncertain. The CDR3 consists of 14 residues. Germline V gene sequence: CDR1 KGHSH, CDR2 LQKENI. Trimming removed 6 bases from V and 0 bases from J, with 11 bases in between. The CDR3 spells CASSALGANYGYTF. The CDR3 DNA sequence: TGTGCCAGCTCCGCCCTCGGGGCTAACTATGGCTACACCTTC.

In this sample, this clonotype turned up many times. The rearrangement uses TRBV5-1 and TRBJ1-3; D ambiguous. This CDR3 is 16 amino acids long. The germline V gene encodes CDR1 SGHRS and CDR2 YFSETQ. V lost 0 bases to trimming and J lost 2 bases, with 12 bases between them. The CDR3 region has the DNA TGCGCCAGCAGCTTGGGGGGTCTAGACGCTGGAAACACCATATATTTT. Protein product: CASSLGGLDAGNTIYF.

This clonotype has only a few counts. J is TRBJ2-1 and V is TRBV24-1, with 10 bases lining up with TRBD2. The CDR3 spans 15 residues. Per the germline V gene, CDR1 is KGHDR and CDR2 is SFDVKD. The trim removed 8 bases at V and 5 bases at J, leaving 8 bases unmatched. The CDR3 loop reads CATTASGRAHNEQFF. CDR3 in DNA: TGTGCCACCACGGCCAGCGGGAGGGCCCACAATGAGCAGTTCTTC.

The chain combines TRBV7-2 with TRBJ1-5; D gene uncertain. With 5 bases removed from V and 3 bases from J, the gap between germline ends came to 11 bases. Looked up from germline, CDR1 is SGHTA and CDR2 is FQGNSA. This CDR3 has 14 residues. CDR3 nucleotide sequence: TGTGCCAGCAGCCGAACAGCATTCAATCAGCCCCAGCATTTT. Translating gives CASSRTAFNQPQHF.

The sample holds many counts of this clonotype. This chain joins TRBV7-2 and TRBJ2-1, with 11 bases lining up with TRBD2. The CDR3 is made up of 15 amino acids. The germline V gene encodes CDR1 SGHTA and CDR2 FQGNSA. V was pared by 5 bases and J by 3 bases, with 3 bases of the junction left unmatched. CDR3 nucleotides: TGTGCCAGCAGCCAGGGGACTAGCGGCTACAATGAGCAGTTCTTC. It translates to CASSQGTSGYNEQFF.

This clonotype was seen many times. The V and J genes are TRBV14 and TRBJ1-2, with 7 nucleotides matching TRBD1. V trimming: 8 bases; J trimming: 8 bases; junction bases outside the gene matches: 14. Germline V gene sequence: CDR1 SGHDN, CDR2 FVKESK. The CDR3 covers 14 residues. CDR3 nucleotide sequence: TGTGCCAGCGCTTTCTCCCGACAGGGAGGCGGCTACACCTTC. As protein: CASAFSRQGGGYTF.

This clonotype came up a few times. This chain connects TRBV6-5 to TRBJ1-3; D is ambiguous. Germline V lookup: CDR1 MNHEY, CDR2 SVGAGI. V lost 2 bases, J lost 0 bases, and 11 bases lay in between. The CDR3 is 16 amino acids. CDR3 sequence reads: CASSYAFSPSGNTIYF. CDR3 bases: TGTGCCAGCAGTTACGCGTTTAGCCCCTCTGGAAACACCATATATTTT.

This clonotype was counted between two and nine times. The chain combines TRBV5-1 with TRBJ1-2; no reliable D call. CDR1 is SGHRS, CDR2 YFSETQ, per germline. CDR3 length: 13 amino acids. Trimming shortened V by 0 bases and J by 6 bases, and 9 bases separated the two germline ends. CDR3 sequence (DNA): TGCGCCAGCAGCTTGGGACTTCACAATGGCTACACCTTC. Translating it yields CASSLGLHNGYTF.